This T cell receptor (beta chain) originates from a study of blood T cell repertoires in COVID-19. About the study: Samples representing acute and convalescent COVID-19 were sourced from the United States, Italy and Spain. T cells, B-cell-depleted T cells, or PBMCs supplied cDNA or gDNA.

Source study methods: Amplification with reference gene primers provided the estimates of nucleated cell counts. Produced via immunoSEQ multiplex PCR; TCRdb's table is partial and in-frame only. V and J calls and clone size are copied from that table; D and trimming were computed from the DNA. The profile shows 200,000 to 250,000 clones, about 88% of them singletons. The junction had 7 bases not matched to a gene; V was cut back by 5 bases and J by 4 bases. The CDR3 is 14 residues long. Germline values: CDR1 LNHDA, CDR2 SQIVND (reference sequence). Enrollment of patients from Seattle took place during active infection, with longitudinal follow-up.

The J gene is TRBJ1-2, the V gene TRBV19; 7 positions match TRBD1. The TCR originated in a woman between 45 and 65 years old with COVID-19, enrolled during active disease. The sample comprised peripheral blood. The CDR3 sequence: CASSPDRDSYGYTF. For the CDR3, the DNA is TGTGCCAGTAGTCCGGACCGGGACAGCTATGGCTACACCTTC.